This record covers a single T cell receptor (beta chain). The data stem from a study of blood T cell repertoires in COVID-19. The overall study: Some COVID-19 samples were acute and others convalescent; all came from the United States, Italy and Spain. The analysed material was cDNA or gDNA that came from T cells, B-cell-depleted T cells, or PBMCs.

The J segment lost 3 bases and the V segment lost 4 bases, leaving 4 bases of the junction unmatched. Per germline, CDR1 SGHTA and CDR2 FQGNSA. The length of the CDR3 is 14 residues. Methods used by the authors: Researchers report that nucleated cell counts were estimated from reference gene primer amplification. Using immunoSEQ multiplex PCR, the repertoire was profiled, and TCRdb retains in-frame clones only, with some absent. That table furnishes V, J and clone size, whereas the DNA furnished D and trimming. The repertoire includes about 88,000 clones, 90% of them detected once, and approximately 1.7% sits in the top ten.

Sequenced material: peripheral blood. This TCR was recovered from a man in his 60s with acute or convalescent COVID-19. The rearrangement joins TRBV7-2 to TRBJ2-3; 7 bases line up with TRBD2. The CDR3: CASSYLAVTDTQYF. CDR3 in DNA: TGTGCCAGCAGCTATCTAGCGGTTACAGATACGCAGTATTTT.